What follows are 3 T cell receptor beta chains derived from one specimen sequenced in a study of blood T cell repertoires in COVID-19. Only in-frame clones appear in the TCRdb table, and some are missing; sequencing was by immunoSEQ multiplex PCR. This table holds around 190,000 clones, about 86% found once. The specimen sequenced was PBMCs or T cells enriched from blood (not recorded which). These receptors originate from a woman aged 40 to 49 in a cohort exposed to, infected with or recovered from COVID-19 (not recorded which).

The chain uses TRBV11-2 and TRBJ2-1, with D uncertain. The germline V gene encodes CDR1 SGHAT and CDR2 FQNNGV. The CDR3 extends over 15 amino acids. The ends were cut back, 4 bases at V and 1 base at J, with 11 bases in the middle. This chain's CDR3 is CASSSQGASYNEQFF. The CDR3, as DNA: TGTGCCAGCAGCTCCCAAGGAGCATCCTACAATGAGCAGTTCTTC.

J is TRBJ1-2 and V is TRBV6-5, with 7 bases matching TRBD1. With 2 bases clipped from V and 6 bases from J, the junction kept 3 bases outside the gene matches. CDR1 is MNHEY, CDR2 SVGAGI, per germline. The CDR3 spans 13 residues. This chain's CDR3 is CASSYRGLDGYTF. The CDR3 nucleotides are TGTGCCAGCAGTTACAGGGGGCTTGATGGCTACACCTTC.

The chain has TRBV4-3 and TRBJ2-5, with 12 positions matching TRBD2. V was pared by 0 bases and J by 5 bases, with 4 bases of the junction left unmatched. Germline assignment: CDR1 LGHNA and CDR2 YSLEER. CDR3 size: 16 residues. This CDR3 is CASSQDLAGGPETQYF. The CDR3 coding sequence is TGCGCCAGCAGCCAAGACCTAGCGGGAGGGCCGGAGACCCAGTACTTC.